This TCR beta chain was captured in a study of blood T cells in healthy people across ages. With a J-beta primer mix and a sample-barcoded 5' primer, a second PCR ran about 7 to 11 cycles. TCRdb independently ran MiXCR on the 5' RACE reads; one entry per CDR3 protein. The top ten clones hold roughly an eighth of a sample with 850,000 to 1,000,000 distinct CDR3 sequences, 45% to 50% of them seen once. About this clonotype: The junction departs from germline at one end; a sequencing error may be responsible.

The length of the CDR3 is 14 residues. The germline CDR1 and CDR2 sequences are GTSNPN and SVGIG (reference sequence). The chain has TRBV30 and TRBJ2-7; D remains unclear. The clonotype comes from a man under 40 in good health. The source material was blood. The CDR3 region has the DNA TGTGCCTGGAGTGTTCTCGGGCCTCAATACGAGCTGTACTTC. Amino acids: CAWSVLGPQYELYF.